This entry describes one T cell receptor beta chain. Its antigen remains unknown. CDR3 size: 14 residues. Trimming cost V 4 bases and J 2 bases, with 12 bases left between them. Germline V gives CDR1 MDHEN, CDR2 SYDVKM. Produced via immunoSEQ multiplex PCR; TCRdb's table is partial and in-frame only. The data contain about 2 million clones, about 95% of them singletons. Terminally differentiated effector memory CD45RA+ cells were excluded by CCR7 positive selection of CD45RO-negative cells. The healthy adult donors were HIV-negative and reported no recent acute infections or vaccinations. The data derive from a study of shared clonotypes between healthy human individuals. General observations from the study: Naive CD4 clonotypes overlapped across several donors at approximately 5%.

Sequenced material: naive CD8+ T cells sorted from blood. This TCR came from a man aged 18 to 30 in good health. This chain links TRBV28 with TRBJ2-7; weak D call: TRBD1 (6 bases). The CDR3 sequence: CASSSRGTTYEQYF. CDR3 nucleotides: TGTGCCAGCAGTTCAAGGGGGACAACCTACGAGCAGTACTTC.